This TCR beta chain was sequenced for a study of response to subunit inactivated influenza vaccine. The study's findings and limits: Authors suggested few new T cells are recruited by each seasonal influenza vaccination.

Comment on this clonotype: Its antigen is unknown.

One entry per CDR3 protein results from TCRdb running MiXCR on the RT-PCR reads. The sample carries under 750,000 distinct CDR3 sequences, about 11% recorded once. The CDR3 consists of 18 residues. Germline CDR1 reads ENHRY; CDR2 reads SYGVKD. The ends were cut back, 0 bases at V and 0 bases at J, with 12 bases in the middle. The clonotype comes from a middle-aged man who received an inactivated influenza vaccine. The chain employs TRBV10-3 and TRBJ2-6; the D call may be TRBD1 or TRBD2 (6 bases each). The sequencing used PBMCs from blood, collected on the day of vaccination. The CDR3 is CAISESGGLGSGANVLTF. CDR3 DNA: TGTGCCATCAGTGAGTCCGGGGGCTTAGGCTCTGGGGCCAACGTCCTGACTTTC.